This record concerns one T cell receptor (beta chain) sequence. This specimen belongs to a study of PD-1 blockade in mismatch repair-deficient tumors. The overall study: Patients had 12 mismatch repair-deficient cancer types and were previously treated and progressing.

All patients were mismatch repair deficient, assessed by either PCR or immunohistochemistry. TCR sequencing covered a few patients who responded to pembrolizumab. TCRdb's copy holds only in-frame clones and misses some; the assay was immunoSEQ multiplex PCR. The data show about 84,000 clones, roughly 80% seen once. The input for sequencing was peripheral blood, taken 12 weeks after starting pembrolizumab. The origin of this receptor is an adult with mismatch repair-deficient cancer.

CDR3 in DNA: TGCGCCAGCAGCCAAGGGGGAGGGTTGGATACGCAGTATTTT. Its translation: CASSQGGGLDTQYF. The chain has TRBV4-1 and TRBJ2-3; TRBD2 matches 7 bases. Per the germline V gene, CDR1 is MGHRA and CDR2 is YSYEKL. Trimming took 1 base from V and 6 from J; bases not matched to a gene: 4. The CDR3 covers 14 residues.